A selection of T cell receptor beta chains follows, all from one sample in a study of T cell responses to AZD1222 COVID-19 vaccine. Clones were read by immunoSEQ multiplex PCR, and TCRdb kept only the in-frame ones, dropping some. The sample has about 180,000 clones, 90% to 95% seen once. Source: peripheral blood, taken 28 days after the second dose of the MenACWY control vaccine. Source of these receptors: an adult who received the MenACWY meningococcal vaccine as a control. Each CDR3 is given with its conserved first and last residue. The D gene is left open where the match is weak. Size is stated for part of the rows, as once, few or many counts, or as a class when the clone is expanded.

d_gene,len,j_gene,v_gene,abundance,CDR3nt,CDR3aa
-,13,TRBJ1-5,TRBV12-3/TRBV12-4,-,TGTGCCAGCACGCTAGGGGGGAATCAGCCCCAGCATTTT,CASTLGGNQPQHF
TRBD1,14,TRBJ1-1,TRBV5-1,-,TGCGCCAGCAGCCTACAAACAGGGGGGGCCAAAGCTTTCTTT,CASSLQTGGAKAFF
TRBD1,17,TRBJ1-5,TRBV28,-,TGTGCCAGCACACACGACAGGGCCCCGTATAGCAATCAGCCCCAGCATTTT,CASTHDRAPYSNQPQHF
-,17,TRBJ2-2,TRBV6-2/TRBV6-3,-,TGTGCCAGCAGTTACTCGATGGGAACAGCCGACACCGGGGAGCTGTTTTTT,CASSYSMGTADTGELFF
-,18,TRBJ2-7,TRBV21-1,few,TGTGCCAGCAGCACCACCTGCCCAGGGACAGGGGTTTCCTACGAGCAGTACTTC,CASSTTCPGTGVSYEQYF
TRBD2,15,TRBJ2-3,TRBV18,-,TGTGCCAGCTCACCCCAGCGGGGATCCACAGATACGCAGTATTTT,CASSPQRGSTDTQYF
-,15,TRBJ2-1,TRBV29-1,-,-,CSVRAREFSKNEQFF
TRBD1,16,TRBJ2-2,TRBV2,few,TGTGCCAGCATCACGGACAGGGGGCAAGGGACCGGGGAGCTGTTTTTT,CASITDRGQGTGELFF
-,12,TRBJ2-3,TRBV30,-,TGTGCCTGGAGTTTGGGGCAGTTTACGCAGTATTTT,CAWSLGQFTQYF
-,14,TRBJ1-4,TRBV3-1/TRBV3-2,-,TGTGCCAGCAGTTCGGCAGTCGTCAATGAAAAACTGTTTTTT,CASSSAVVNEKLFF
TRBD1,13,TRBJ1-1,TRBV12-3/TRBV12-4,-,TGTGCCAGCAGGGGACAGGGGTTAACTGAAGCTTTCTTT,CASRGQGLTEAFF
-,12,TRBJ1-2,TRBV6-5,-,TGTGCCAGCTACTTGAGGGGCTATGGCTACACCTTC,CASYLRGYGYTF
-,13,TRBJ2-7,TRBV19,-,TGTGCCAGTAGTGCCGCAGGGGCGTACGAGCAGTACTTC,CASSAAGAYEQYF
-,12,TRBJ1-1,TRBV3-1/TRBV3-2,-,TGTGCCAGCAGCCAAGTTGACACTGAAGCTTTCTTT,CASSQVDTEAFF
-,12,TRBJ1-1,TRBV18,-,TGTGCCAGCTCCCTCCGGGAAACTGAAGCTTTCTTT,CASSLRETEAFF
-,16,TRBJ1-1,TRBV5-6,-,TGTGCCAGCAGCCCCGTAGGGGCGCCGGTGAACACTGAAGCTTTCTTT,CASSPVGAPVNTEAFF
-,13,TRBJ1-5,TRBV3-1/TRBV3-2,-,TGTGCCAGCAGCCAAGAAGGACGGCAGCCCCAGCATTTT,CASSQEGRQPQHF
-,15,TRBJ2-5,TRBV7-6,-,TGTGCCAGCAGCCAATATGACTCTGGGGGGGAGACCCAGTACTTC,CASSQYDSGGETQYF
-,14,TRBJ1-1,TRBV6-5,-,TGTGCCAGCAGTCCCCCGGGGCAGGGAACTGAAGCTTTCTTT,CASSPPGQGTEAFF
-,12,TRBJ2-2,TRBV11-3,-,TGTGCCAGCAGCTCGGACACCGGGGAGCTGTTTTTT,CASSSDTGELFF
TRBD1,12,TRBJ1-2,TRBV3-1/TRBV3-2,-,TGTGCCAGCAGATATGGGACAGATGGCTACACCTTC,CASRYGTDGYTF
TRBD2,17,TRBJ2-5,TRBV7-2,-,TGTGCCAGCAGCTTAGCGATTAGCGGGGGGCCTCAAGAGACCCAGTACTTC,CASSLAISGGPQETQYF
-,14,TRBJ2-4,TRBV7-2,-,TGTGCCAGCAGCGAGGGACCTCCCAAAAACATTCAGTACTTC,CASSEGPPKNIQYF
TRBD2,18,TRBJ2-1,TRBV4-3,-,TGCGCCAGCAGCCAAGAAGGAGGGAGCGGGGGGGCACACAATGAGCAGTTCTTC,CASSQEGGSGGAHNEQFF
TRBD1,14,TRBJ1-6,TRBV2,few,TGTGCCAGCAGTGAGGTAGGGGGCGGTTCACCCCTCCACTTT,CASSEVGGGSPLHF
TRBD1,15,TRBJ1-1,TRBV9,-,TGTGCCAGCAGCGCAACGACAGGGGCGTGGACTGAAGCTTTCTTT,CASSATTGAWTEAFF